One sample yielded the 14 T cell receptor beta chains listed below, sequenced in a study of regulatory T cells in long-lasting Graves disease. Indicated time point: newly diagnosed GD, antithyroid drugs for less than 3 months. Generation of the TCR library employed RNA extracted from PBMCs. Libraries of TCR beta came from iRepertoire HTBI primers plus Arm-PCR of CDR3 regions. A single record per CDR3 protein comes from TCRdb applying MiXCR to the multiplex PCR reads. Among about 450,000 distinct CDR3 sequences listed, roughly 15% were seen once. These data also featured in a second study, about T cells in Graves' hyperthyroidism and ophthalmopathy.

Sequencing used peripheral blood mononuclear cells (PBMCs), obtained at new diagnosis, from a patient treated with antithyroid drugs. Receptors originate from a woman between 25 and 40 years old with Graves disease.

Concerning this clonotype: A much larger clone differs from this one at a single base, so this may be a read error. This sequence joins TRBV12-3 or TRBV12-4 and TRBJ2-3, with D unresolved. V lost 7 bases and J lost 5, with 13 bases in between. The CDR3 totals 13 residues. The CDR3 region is CASNMSWGDTQYF. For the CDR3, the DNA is TGTGCCAGCAACATGAGTTGGGGAGATACGCAGTATTTT.

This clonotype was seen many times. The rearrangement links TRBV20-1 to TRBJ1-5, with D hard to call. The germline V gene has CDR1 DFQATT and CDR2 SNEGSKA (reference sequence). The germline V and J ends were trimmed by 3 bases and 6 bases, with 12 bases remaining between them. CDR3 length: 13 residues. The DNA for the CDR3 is TGCAGTGCTAGTGTATTAGGGAGTCAGCCCCAGCATTTT. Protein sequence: CSASVLGSQPQHF.

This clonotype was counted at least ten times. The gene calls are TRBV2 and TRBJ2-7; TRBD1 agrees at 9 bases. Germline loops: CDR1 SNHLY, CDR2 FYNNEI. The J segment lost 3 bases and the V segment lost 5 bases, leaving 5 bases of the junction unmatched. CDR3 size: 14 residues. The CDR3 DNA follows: TGTGCCAGCAGTCCACAGGGGGCCCTCTACGAGCAGTACTTC. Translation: CASSPQGALYEQYF.

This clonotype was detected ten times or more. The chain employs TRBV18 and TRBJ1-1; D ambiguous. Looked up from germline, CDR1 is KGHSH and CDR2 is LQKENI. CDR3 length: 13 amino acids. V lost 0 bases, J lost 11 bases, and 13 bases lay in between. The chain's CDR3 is CASSPPSRQDAFF. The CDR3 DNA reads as TGTGCCAGCTCACCACCGAGTCGCCAGGACGCTTTCTTT. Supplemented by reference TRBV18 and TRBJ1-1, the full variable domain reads NAGVMQNPRHLVRRRGQEARLRCSPMKGHSHVYWYRQLPEEGLKFMVYLQKENIIDESGMPKERFSAEFPKEGPSILRIQQVVRGDSAAYFCASSPPSRQDAFFGQGTRLTVV.

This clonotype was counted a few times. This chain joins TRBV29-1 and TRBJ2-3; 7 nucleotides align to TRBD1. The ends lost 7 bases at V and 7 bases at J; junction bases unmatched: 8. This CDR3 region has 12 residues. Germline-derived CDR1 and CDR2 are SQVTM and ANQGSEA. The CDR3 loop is CSAGTVANTQYF. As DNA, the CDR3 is TGCAGCGCCGGGACAGTTGCGAATACGCAGTATTTT.

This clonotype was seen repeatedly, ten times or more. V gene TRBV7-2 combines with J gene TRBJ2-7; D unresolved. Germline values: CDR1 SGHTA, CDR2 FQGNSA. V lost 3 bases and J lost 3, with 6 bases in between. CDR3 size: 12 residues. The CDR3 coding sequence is TGTGCCAGCAGCTTCGACGGCTACGAGCAGTACTTC. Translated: CASSFDGYEQYF.

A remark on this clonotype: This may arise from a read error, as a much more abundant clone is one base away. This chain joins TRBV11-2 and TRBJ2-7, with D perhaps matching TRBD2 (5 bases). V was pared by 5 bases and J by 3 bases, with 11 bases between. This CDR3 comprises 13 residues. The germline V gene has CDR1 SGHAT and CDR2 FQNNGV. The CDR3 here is CASSRGRDYEQYF. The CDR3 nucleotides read TGTGCCAGCAGCCGAGGGCGAGACTACGAGCAGTACTTC.

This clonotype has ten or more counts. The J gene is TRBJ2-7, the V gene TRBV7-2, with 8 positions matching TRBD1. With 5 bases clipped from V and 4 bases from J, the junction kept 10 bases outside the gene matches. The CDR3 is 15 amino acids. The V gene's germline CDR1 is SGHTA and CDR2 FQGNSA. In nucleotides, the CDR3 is TGTGCCAGCAGCCACACAGGGGGGTCGGGGTACGAGCAGTACTTC. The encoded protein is CASSHTGGSGYEQYF.

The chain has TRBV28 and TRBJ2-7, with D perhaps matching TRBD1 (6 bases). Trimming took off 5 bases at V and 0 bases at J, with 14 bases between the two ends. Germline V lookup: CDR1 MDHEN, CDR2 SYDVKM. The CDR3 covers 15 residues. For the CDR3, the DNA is TGTGCCAGCAGTCTAGGGGGAAAGGGCTCCTACGAGCAGTACTTC. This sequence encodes CASSLGGKGSYEQYF.

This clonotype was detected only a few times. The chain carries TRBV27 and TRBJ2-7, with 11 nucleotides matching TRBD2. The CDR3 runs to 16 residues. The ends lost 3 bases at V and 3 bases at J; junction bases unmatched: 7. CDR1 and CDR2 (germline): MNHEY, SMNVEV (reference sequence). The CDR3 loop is CASSFASLAGDYEQYF. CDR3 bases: TGTGCCAGCAGTTTTGCTTCACTAGCGGGAGACTACGAGCAGTACTTC.

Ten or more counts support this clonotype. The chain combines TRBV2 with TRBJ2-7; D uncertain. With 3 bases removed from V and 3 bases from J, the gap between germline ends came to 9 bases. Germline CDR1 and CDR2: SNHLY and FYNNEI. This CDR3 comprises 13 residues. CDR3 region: CASSDEVRYEQYF. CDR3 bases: TGTGCCAGCAGTGATGAGGTCCGCTACGAGCAGTACTTC.

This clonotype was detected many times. The CDR3 region has the DNA TGCGCCAGCAGCTTGGCCGACAGTTTCCACGAGCAGTACTTC. This sequence encodes CASSLADSFHEQYF. The V and J genes are TRBV5-1 and TRBJ2-7; possible D gene TRBD1, 5 bases. The CDR3 is 14 amino acids. Germline V gene sequence: CDR1 SGHRS, CDR2 YFSETQ. V was clipped by 0 bases and J by 5 bases, with 12 bases between them.

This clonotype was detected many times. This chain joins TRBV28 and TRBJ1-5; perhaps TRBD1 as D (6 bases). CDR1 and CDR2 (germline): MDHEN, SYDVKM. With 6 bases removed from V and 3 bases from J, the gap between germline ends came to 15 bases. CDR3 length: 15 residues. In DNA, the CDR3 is TGTGCCAGCAGATACTCGACAGGTTACAATCAGCCCCAGCATTTT. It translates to CASRYSTGYNQPQHF.

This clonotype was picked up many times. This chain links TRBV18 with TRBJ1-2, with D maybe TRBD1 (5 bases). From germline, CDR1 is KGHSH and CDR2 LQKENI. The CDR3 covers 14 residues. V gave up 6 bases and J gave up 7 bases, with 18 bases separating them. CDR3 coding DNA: TGTGCCAGCTCTCCTCCGAGCAGGGATATTGGCTACACCTTC. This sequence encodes CASSPPSRDIGYTF.